This T cell receptor (beta chain) was identified in a study of T cell changes during pregnancy in multiple sclerosis. Germline CDR1 reads SQVTM; CDR2 reads ANQGSEA. The CDR3 extends over 15 amino acids. Trimming pared 1 base from V and 8 bases from J, leaving 17 bases between. The assay was immunoSEQ multiplex PCR, and TCRdb's table has in-frame clones only and misses some. The data contain around 70,000 clones, roughly 92% of them singletons. This sequence was found in a female donor in good health, enrolled as a control in a pregnancy study. This chain uses TRBV29-1 with TRBJ1-4; a possible D gene is TRBD1 (6 bases). The material sequenced was peripheral blood, taken in the first trimester of pregnancy. The CDR3 DNA follows: TGCAGCGTTGAAGTGGGCGGGGGCGGAGGAGAAAAACTGTTTTTT. Amino acid sequence: CSVEVGGGGGEKLFF.